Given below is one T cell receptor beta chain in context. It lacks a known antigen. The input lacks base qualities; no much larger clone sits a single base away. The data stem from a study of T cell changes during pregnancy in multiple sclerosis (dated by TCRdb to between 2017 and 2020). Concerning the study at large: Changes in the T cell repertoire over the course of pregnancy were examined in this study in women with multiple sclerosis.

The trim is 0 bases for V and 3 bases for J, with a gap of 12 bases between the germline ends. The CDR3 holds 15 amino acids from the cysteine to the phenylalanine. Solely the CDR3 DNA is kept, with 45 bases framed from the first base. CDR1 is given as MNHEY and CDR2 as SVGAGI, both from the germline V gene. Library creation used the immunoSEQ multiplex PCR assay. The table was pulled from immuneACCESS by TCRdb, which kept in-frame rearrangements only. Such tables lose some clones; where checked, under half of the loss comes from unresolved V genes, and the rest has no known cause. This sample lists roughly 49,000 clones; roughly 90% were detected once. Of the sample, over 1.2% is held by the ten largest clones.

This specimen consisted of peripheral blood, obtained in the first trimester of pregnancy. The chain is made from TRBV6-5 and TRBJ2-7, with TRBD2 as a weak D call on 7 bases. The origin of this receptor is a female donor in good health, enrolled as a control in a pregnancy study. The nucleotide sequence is TGTGCCAGCAGTTACTCGGGAGGGGGACACTACGAGCAGTACTTC. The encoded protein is CASSYSGGGHYEQYF.